This T cell receptor (beta chain) was identified in a study of beta chain features in type 1 diabetes. Turning to the study itself: Across every sample, about 100 million sorted cells were examined in total.

V was trimmed by 3 bases and J by 0 bases, leaving 21 bases between them. Germline-derived CDR1 and CDR2 are LNHDA and SQIVND (reference sequence). The CDR3 spans 19 residues. This clone was observed a handful of times. Investigators reverse transcribed all isolated RNA, so they sequenced expressed TCRB transcripts. Naive, central memory and regulatory T cell samples yielded about 3.9 million reads on average. The repertoire was sequenced with immunoSEQ multiplex PCR; TCRdb's copy has only in-frame clones and lacks some. The table shows a few hundred thousand clones, with around 16% occurring only once.

The clonotype was recovered from a woman aged 18-29 years in good health. The chain combines TRBV19 with TRBJ2-1, with a tentative D call TRBD1 (7 bases). The sample consisted of naive CD4+ T cells from blood. Written as DNA, the CDR3 is TGTGCCAGTAGTATGGGGACAGCCGGGACTGGGGGCTCCTACAATGAGCAGTTCTTC. Translation: CASSMGTAGTGGSYNEQFF. Filled out from reference TRBV19 and TRBJ2-1, the complete variable domain reads DGGITQSPKYLFRKEGQNVTLSCEQNLNHDAMYWYRQDPGQGLRLIYYSQIVNDFQKGDIAEGYSVSREKKESFPLTVTSAQKNPTAFYLCASSMGTAGTGGSYNEQFFGPGTRLTVL.